These T cell receptor beta chains were read from a single sample in a study of T-cell memory formation after mild COVID-19. TCRdb processed the 5' RACE reads anew with MiXCR; each CDR3 protein has one entry. The sample lists approximately 350,000 distinct CDR3 sequences, 10% to 15% occurring once. Source material: PBMCs or a T cell subset sorted from them (not recorded which). The receptors were sampled from a man between 18 and 35 years old who had mild COVID-19 (a few samples of this study predate the infection). Cell type and time point are not known. Both conserved end residues are part of each CDR3. A D gene is named only where the DNA matches it firmly. Some rows mark clone size as missing; the rest say once, few, many or name a class of expanded clone.

j_gene | d_gene | abundance | v_gene | CDR3nt | CDR3aa
TRBJ2-1 | TRBD2 | NA | TRBV6-5 | TGTGCCAGCAGTTACGTAGCGGGGGGGCCGCAGGAGCAGTTCTTC | CASSYVAGGPQEQFF
TRBJ1-5 | NA | many | TRBV5-5 | TGTGCCAGCAGCTTGGTCAGGGGCCTCGATCAGCCCCAGCATTTT | CASSLVRGLDQPQHF
TRBJ2-7 | NA | NA | TRBV4-1 | TGCGCCAGCAGCATACTAGGACTCTTGGGGAAGCAGTACTTC | CASSILGLLGKQYF
TRBJ1-1 | NA | NA | TRBV20-1 | TGCAGTGCTAGAGCTCAAAATCTCGCTGAAGCTTTCTTT | CSARAQNLAEAFF
TRBJ2-1 | NA | NA | TRBV2 | TGTGCCAGCAGTCCGGACTATCCCAATGAGCAGTTCTTC | CASSPDYPNEQFF
TRBJ1-1 | NA | few | TRBV5-1 | TGCGCCAGCAGCACCTTAACCGGGACTGTGAACACTGAAGCTTTCTTT | CASSTLTGTVNTEAFF
TRBJ1-1 | TRBD1 | few | TRBV20-1 | TGCAGTGCTAGAGATCCGGACAGGGCGAACACTGAAGCTTTCTTT | CSARDPDRANTEAFF
TRBJ1-1 | TRBD1 | NA | TRBV7-3 | TGTGCCAGCAGCGCGGACAGGGGGCACACTGAAGCTTTCTTT | CASSADRGHTEAFF
TRBJ1-1 | NA | NA | TRBV30 | TGTGCCTGGAGCTCGACTGAAGCTTTCTTT | CAWSSTEAFF
TRBJ1-6 | NA | NA | TRBV12-3/TRBV12-4 | TGTGCCAGCAGTTTAGTATCAGGCGCCTCACCCCTCCACTTT | CASSLVSGASPLHF
TRBJ2-2 | TRBD1 | NA | TRBV9 | TGTGCCAGCAGCGTAGCAACAGGGGGCTACACCGGGGAGCTGTTTTTT | CASSVATGGYTGELFF
TRBJ2-5 | TRBD1 | few | TRBV18 | TGTGCCAGCTCACCACCGGGGGACAGGCAAGAGACCCAGTACTTC | CASSPPGDRQETQYF
TRBJ2-1 | NA | NA | TRBV7-2 | TGTGCCAGCAGCTTAGGGACCAATGAGCAGTTCTTC | CASSLGTNEQFF
TRBJ1-1 | TRBD1 | many | TRBV12-3/TRBV12-4 | TGTGCCAGCAGGGCAGGGGGGACTGAAGCTTTCTTT | CASRAGGTEAFF
TRBJ1-2 | TRBD1 | few | TRBV2 | TGTGCCAGCAGATGGGACAGAGAAGCTAACTATGGCTACACCTTC | CASRWDREANYGYTF
TRBJ2-1 | TRBD2 | many | TRBV7-8 | TGTGCCAGCAGCTTAGCGCACGGGGGGTCGGTCAATGAGCAGTTCTTC | CASSLAHGGSVNEQFF
TRBJ1-1 | TRBD1 | NA | TRBV5-1 | TGCGCCAGCAGCTTGTGGGGACAACAGGGGTTTGAAGCTTTCTTT | CASSLWGQQGFEAFF
TRBJ1-5 | TRBD1 | NA | TRBV2 | TGTGCCAGCAGTCCGGAGGGACAGGGGAATCAGCCCCAGCATTTT | CASSPEGQGNQPQHF